The source of this T cell receptor beta chain is a study of cytomegalovirus exposure and HLA in healthy donors. Findings and limits, study-wide: It was approximately 150 TCR beta chains that were listed as cytomegalovirus-associated. With later analysis, a missense DCLRE1C variant became linked to TCR beta V- and J-gene trimming.

In the case of this clone: The antigen is not known.

Both 60 Vbeta primers and 13 Jbeta primers went into the PCR. Profiling relied on immunoSEQ multiplex PCR, and the TCRdb table lists in-frame clones only, not all of them. The sample lists approximately 96,000 clones; less than 85% were seen once. J lost 11 bases, V lost 6 bases, and 7 bases had no gene match. CDR1 is SQVTM, CDR2 ANQGSEA, per germline. CDR3 length equals 11 residues. Sample: PBMCs. This receptor was obtained from a male donor in good health and CMV-seronegative. The V and J genes are TRBV29-1 and TRBJ1-1; 9 bases agree with TRBD1. The CDR3 reads CSVGQGLSAFF. The CDR3 coding sequence is TGCAGCGTAGGACAGGGGTTGAGTGCTTTCTTT.